Listed below are T cell receptor beta chains from one sample, sequenced in a study of T-cell memory formation after mild COVID-19. TCRdb analysed the 5' RACE reads with MiXCR anew, one entry per CDR3 protein. The data show around 310,000 distinct CDR3 sequences, more than 13% seen once. The specimen was PBMCs or a T cell subset sorted from them (not recorded which). These receptors were taken from a man between 18 and 35 years old who had mild COVID-19 (a few samples of this study predate the infection). Cell type and time point are not known. Each CDR3 is given with its conserved first and last residue. D genes are given only for firm matches. Rows may omit the clone size; those that give it use once, few, many or a size class.

DNA	CDR3	size	J	V	D
TGTGCCAGCAGCGTAGGGGTATCCGCCGGGGGGCAGTATTTT	CASSVGVSAGGQYF	NA	TRBJ2-3	TRBV9	NA
TGTGCCAGCAGCTTTGGCTGGCAAGAGACCCAGTACTTC	CASSFGWQETQYF	few	TRBJ2-5	TRBV7-2	NA
TGTGCCAGCAGGCTGGCAGGGGGGAACACTGAAGCTTTCTTT	CASRLAGGNTEAFF	few	TRBJ1-1	TRBV6-2/TRBV6-3	TRBD1
TGTGCCAGCAGCGTAGCACCTGCGGGGGGCAATGAGCAGTTCTTC	CASSVAPAGGNEQFF	NA	TRBJ2-1	TRBV9	TRBD2
TGTGCCAGCAGCCAAGAAGGAACTAGCGGGGTTGGGGAGACCCAGTACTTC	CASSQEGTSGVGETQYF	NA	TRBJ2-5	TRBV4-2	TRBD2
TGTGCCAGCAGTTGGGGGTCCGGGGAGCTGTTTTTT	CASSWGSGELFF	many	TRBJ2-2	TRBV6-6	NA
TGTGCCAGCAGCTTAGAACAGGGAAGATCTGGAAACACCATATATTTT	CASSLEQGRSGNTIYF	NA	TRBJ1-3	TRBV7-9	NA
TGCGCCATCCGCCCGGGACCGAGCACAGATACGCAGTATTTT	CAIRPGPSTDTQYF	NA	TRBJ2-3	TRBV10-2	NA
TGTGCCAGCAGAAGTTTGGCCGATTACTCTGGAAACACCATATATTTT	CASRSLADYSGNTIYF	NA	TRBJ1-3	TRBV6-5	NA
TGTGCCAGCAGCTTAGAGTACAGCCAAGAGACCCAGTACTTC	CASSLEYSQETQYF	NA	TRBJ2-5	TRBV7-9	NA
TGTGCCAGCAGCTTGGGGACTAGCGGGCCAGGGGAGACCCAGTACTTC	CASSLGTSGPGETQYF	NA	TRBJ2-5	TRBV5-5	TRBD2
TGTGCCAGCAGTGGGAGGGGGGACCACGAGCAGTACTTC	CASSGRGDHEQYF	NA	TRBJ2-7	TRBV2	NA
TGTGCCAGCAGTAAAGGACAAGAAGGATATGGCTACACCTTC	CASSKGQEGYGYTF	NA	TRBJ1-2	TRBV6-2/TRBV6-3	NA
TGTGCCAGCAGCAAACGGGCGGTTCCCTACAATGAGCAGTTCTTC	CASSKRAVPYNEQFF	many	TRBJ2-1	TRBV7-2	NA
TGCAGTGCTAGAGATGGTGGCTACGAGCAGTACTTC	CSARDGGYEQYF	NA	TRBJ2-7	TRBV20-1	NA
TGTGCCAGCAGCACCGGACTAGCGAGAAGCGGGACCCAGTACTTC	CASSTGLARSGTQYF	NA	TRBJ2-5	TRBV11-2	TRBD2
TGTGCCACCAGTGATGCCCGCCCAACCGGTCGGGAGACCCAGTACTTC	CATSDARPTGRETQYF	NA	TRBJ2-5	TRBV24-1	NA
TGTGCCAGCAGTGGGGCAGCAGCGGGGGTGACCCAGTACTTC	CASSGAAAGVTQYF	NA	TRBJ2-5	TRBV2	TRBD2
TGTGCCAGCAGCTGGACTAGCGGGCAAGAGACCCAGTACTTC	CASSWTSGQETQYF	many	TRBJ2-5	TRBV11-2	TRBD2
TGTGCCAGCAGCTGGGGACAGGGGGGCTACACCTTC	CASSWGQGGYTF	few	TRBJ1-2	TRBV12-3/TRBV12-4	TRBD1
TGTACCACCCATGGAGGGGGAAGAGGCAATCAGCCCCAGCATTTT	CTTHGGGRGNQPQHF	NA	TRBJ1-5	TRBV6-5	NA
TGTGCCAGCAGCCTCCCCGCCGGGAGGGACACAGATACGCAGTATTTT	CASSLPAGRDTDTQYF	few	TRBJ2-3	TRBV6-9	TRBD2
TGTGCCAGCAGCTCCGTGCCGAGCAATCAGCCCCAGCATTTT	CASSSVPSNQPQHF	NA	TRBJ1-5	TRBV7-9	NA
TGCAGCGTTGCTCGGGGCGGTTTATCCTCAACTAGCACAGATACGCAGTATTTT	CSVARGGLSSTSTDTQYF	NA	TRBJ2-3	TRBV29-1	NA
TGTGCCACCAGTGATTTAAGCGGGGGGGGCTACAATGAGCAGTTCTTC	CATSDLSGGGYNEQFF	NA	TRBJ2-1	TRBV24-1	TRBD2
TGCGCCAGCAGCACTCCGACAGGCTACACCGGGGAGCTGTTTTTT	CASSTPTGYTGELFF	NA	TRBJ2-2	TRBV5-1	NA
TGTGCCAGCAACTCACCGGAGAATTCACCCCTCCACTTT	CASNSPENSPLHF	NA	TRBJ1-6	TRBV7-9	NA
TGCAGTGCTAGAGATTTGTCCCTGCTCAATGAGCAGTTCTTC	CSARDLSLLNEQFF	NA	TRBJ2-1	TRBV20-1	NA
TGTGCCAGCAGCCATCCCGGGACTAACCCCACAGATACGCAGTATTTT	CASSHPGTNPTDTQYF	many	TRBJ2-3	TRBV14	TRBD2
TGCGCCAGCAGCCCCGGACTAGCCGGCCCAAGAGATACGCAGTATTTT	CASSPGLAGPRDTQYF	few	TRBJ2-3	TRBV5-1	TRBD2
TGCGCCAGCAGCGAGCAAGGACAGTCCTATGGCTACACCTTC	CASSEQGQSYGYTF	NA	TRBJ1-2	TRBV5-1	NA
TGTGCCAGCAGCTTCGACAGGGGCCAAGGGGGCCGGAAGTATTTT	CASSFDRGQGGRKYF	NA	TRBJ2-3	TRBV5-6	TRBD1
TGCAGTGCCCCCCGGGGACAGAGCAACACCGGGGAGCTGTTTTTT	CSAPRGQSNTGELFF	few	TRBJ2-2	TRBV20-1	TRBD1
TGTGCCAGCAGAGTTTGGGGTGGCAATCAGCCCCAGCATTTT	CASRVWGGNQPQHF	few	TRBJ1-5	TRBV5-6	NA
TGTGCCAGCAGCCCCAGGGGGAACACCGGGGAGCTGTTTTTT	CASSPRGNTGELFF	few	TRBJ2-2	TRBV4-2	NA
TGTGCCAGCAGTACCTGGGACAGGGGAGGCGAGCAGTACTTC	CASSTWDRGGEQYF	few	TRBJ2-7	TRBV6-6	TRBD1
TGTGCCAGCAGCTTTTACGCCAACTCCTACGAGCAGTACTTC	CASSFYANSYEQYF	few	TRBJ2-7	TRBV7-2	NA
TGTGCCAGCAGCGCACCTCAGGGCAGCACAGATACGCAGTATTTT	CASSAPQGSTDTQYF	few	TRBJ2-3	TRBV5-4	NA
TGTGCCACCAGCATGGGACGGGCTCAGCCCCAGCATTTT	CATSMGRAQPQHF	NA	TRBJ1-5	TRBV15	NA
TGTGCCAGCAGCGACCCGGGAATGAGCACAGATACGCAGTATTTT	CASSDPGMSTDTQYF	once	TRBJ2-3	TRBV9	NA
TGCAGTCCTTACAGAGGGGGCGGAAGATACGAGCAGTACTTC	CSPYRGGGRYEQYF	NA	TRBJ2-7	TRBV20-1	TRBD1
TGTGCCAGCAGTTTAGATCGGACCGTGACCACTGAAGCTTTCTTT	CASSLDRTVTTEAFF	few	TRBJ1-1	TRBV12-3/TRBV12-4	NA
TGCGCCAGCAGCTTGGCCGGGGAGAGGTCAGGAAACACCATATATTTT	CASSLAGERSGNTIYF	few	TRBJ1-3	TRBV5-1	NA
TGTGCCAGCAGTTCCTGGGGGAGGGGCACTGAAGCTTTCTTT	CASSSWGRGTEAFF	NA	TRBJ1-1	TRBV6-6	NA
TGTGCCAGCAGTCCAGGGGTATACTCACCCCTCCACTTT	CASSPGVYSPLHF	many	TRBJ1-6	TRBV12-3/TRBV12-4	NA
TGTGCCAGCAGTTCACGACCGACAGCTAACTATGGCTACACCTTC	CASSSRPTANYGYTF	once	TRBJ1-2	TRBV12-3/TRBV12-4	NA
TGCGCCAGCAGTGAGTACCCCCTAGCGGGGTACACAGATACGCAGTATTTT	CASSEYPLAGYTDTQYF	few	TRBJ2-3	TRBV10-2	TRBD2
TGTGCCAGTAGCCGGACAGGGGGCGGATACGAGCAGTACTTC	CASSRTGGGYEQYF	few	TRBJ2-7	TRBV19	TRBD1
TGTGCCAGCAGCTCTAGCGGGGGGGCGACAGATACGCAGTATTTT	CASSSSGGATDTQYF	many	TRBJ2-3	TRBV9	TRBD2
TGTGCCAGCTCACCACCCCCGGGGTACAATGAGCAGTTCTTC	CASSPPPGYNEQFF	NA	TRBJ2-1	TRBV18	NA
TGCAGTGCTAGCGGGGGAACTAATGAAAAACTGTTTTTT	CSASGGTNEKLFF	NA	TRBJ1-4	TRBV20-1	NA
TGCAGCCCCCACCTAGCGGGGGGCCGGAGCTCCTACAATGAGCAGTTCTTC	CSPHLAGGRSSYNEQFF	NA	TRBJ2-1	TRBV29-1	TRBD2
TGTGCCAGCAGTTCCAGAAGAGGGTTTAGCAATCAGCCCCAGCATTTT	CASSSRRGFSNQPQHF	NA	TRBJ1-5	TRBV27	NA
TGTGCCAGCAGCTTAGGCTTGGAATACACTGAAGCTTTCTTT	CASSLGLEYTEAFF	NA	TRBJ1-1	TRBV7-9	NA
TGTGCCAGCAGCCCGCGGGTCTTGTGGGGCACTGAAGCTTTCTTT	CASSPRVLWGTEAFF	few	TRBJ1-1	TRBV11-2	NA
TGTGCCAGCAGCTCCTTTAGCACAGATACGCAGTATTTT	CASSSFSTDTQYF	NA	TRBJ2-3	TRBV7-3	NA
TGCAGCGTCGTAGAGAATGAAAAACTGTTTTTT	CSVVENEKLFF	few	TRBJ1-4	TRBV29-1	NA
TGCAGTGCTGGCCCCGCCTCACCCCTCCACTTT	CSAGPASPLHF	NA	TRBJ1-6	TRBV20-1	NA
TGCGCCAGCAGCGAGAGACAGGGCTTAGCCAAAAACATTCAGTACTTC	CASSERQGLAKNIQYF	many	TRBJ2-4	TRBV5-1	TRBD1
TGCGCCAGCAGCCAAGAGGAGTACAATGAGCAGTTCTTC	CASSQEEYNEQFF	many	TRBJ2-1	TRBV4-1	NA